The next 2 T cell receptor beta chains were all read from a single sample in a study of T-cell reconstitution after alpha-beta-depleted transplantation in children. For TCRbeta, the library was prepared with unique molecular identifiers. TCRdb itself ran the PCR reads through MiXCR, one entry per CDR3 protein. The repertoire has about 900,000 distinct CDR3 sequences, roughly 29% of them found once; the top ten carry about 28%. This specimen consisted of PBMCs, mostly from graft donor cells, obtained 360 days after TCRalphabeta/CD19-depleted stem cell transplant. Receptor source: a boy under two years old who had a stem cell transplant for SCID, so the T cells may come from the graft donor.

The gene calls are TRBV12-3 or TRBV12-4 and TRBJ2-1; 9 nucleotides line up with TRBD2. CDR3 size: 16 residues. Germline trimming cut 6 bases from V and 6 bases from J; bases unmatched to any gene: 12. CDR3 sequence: CASSSYGGGALNEQFF. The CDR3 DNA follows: TGTGCCAGCAGCTCTTATGGCGGGGGGGCCCTCAATGAGCAGTTCTTC.

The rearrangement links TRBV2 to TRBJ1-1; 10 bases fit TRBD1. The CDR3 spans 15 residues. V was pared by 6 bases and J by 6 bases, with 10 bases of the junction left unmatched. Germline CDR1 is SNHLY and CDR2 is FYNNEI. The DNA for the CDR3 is TGTGCCAGCAGGGCCGGGACAGGGGTAGTACCTGAAGCTTTCTTT. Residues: CASRAGTGVVPEAFF.